Below are 21 T cell receptor beta chains sequenced from a single sample in a study of cytomegalovirus exposure and HLA in healthy donors. The study ran its PCR with 60 Vbeta and 13 Jbeta primers. The repertoire was sequenced with immunoSEQ multiplex PCR; TCRdb's copy has only in-frame clones and lacks some. The table has approximately 140,000 clones, roughly 73% seen once. Sequencing used PBMCs. Source of these receptors: a woman between 35 and 50 years old in good health and CMV-seronegative.

To note about this clone: This is likely a read error, given that the CDR3 carries no conserved phenylalanine or tryptophan at its end. The chain combines TRBV29-1 with TRBJ1-1; 7 bases align to TRBD1. Germline V CDR1 and CDR2: SQVTM, ANQGSEA. After removal of 2 bases from V and 4 bases from J, the junction contained 7 bases not matched to a gene. This CDR3 comprises 14 residues. The DNA of the CDR3 is TGCAGCGTTGAACGACAGGGTGGTGGCACTGAAGCTTTCGTT. Its translation is CSVERQGGGTEAFV.

CDR3 bases: TGTGCTAGTGCACAGGGAGCCTACGAGCAGTACTTC. Protein sequence: CASAQGAYEQYF. The chain has TRBV12-5 and TRBJ2-7; maybe TRBD1 (6 bases). CDR3 length: 12 residues. V lost 7 bases to trimming and J lost 2 bases, with 9 bases between them. Germline V gene lookup returns CDR1 LGHNT and CDR2 FRNRAP.

J is TRBJ1-1 and V is TRBV7-3; no reliable D call. This CDR3 region has 15 residues. Looked up from germline, CDR1 is SGHTA and CDR2 is FQGTGA. Trimming took off 3 bases at V and 2 bases at J, with 13 bases between the two ends. This chain's CDR3 is CASSFTIRGNTEAFF. The CDR3 nucleotides are TGTGCCAGCAGCTTCACAATCCGGGGTAACACTGAAGCTTTCTTT.

This chain uses TRBV2 with TRBJ2-2; D may be TRBD2 (6 bases). The V end was cut by 4 bases, the J end by 3 bases, with 15 bases between. Germline values: CDR1 SNHLY, CDR2 FYNNEI. The CDR3 consists of 16 residues. The CDR3 DNA reads TGTGCCAGCAGTGCCGGAAGGAGGGACCACACCGGGGAGCTGTTTTTT. Its protein product is CASSAGRRDHTGELFF.

This rearrangement joins TRBV6-5 to TRBJ1-5; 7 bases are shared with TRBD1. There are 14 residues in the CDR3. The germline gives CDR1 MNHEY, CDR2 SVGAGI. Trimming cost V 5 bases and J 5 bases; bases outside gene matches: 6. The CDR3 nucleotides are TGTGCCAGCAGTCGAGGGACAGCAGATCAGCCCCAGCATTTT. Its translation: CASSRGTADQPQHF.

This clone was observed once. The rearrangement uses TRBV28 and TRBJ2-7; D is perhaps TRBD1 (6 bases). Germline CDR1 reads MDHEN; CDR2 reads SYDVKM. Trimming shortened V by 2 bases and J by 5 bases, and 13 bases separated the two germline ends. The CDR3 is 14 amino acids. The CDR3 DNA follows: TGTGCCAGCAGTTTAAGGGGGTCAGGGCACGAGCAGTACGTC. As protein: CASSLRGSGHEQYV.

The chain has TRBV11-2 and TRBJ2-7, with D perhaps matching TRBD1 (6 bases). The V end was cut by 5 bases, the J end by 2 bases, with 19 bases between. CDR1 and CDR2 (germline): SGHAT, FQNNGV. This CDR3 is 16 amino acids long. CDR3 sequence: CASSKPDSVKPYEQYF. Written as DNA, the CDR3 is TGTGCCAGCAGCAAACCGGACAGTGTTAAACCCTACGAGCAGTACTTC. The variable domain in full, completed from reference TRBV11-2 and TRBJ2-7, reads EAGVAQSPRYKIIEKRQSVAFWCNPISGHATLYWYQQILGQGPKLLIQFQNNGVVDDSQLPKDRFSAERLKGVDSTLKIQPAKLEDSAVYLCASSKPDSVKPYEQYFGPGTRLTVT.

The chain joins TRBV5-1 to TRBJ2-5; the D gene is possibly TRBD1 (6 bases). Germline CDR1 and CDR2: SGHRS and YFSETQ. V lost 4 bases to trimming and J lost 1 base, with 11 bases between them. The CDR3 totals 14 residues. The CDR3 sequence is CASSTGHPQETQYF. CDR3 bases: TGCGCCAGCAGCACGGGACACCCCCAAGAGACCCAGTACTTC. The full variable domain, rest sourced from reference TRBV5-1 and TRBJ2-5, is KAGVTQTPRYLIKTRGQQVTLSCSPISGHRSVSWYQQTPGQGLQFLFEYFSETQRNKGNFPGRFSGRQFSNSRSEMNVSTLELGDSALYLCASSTGHPQETQYFGPGTRLLVL.

This sequence joins TRBV18 and TRBJ1-1, with D perhaps matching TRBD1 (6 bases). The CDR3 extends over 17 amino acids. Germline V CDR1 and CDR2: KGHSH, LQKENI. V was pared by 3 bases and J by 4 bases, with 21 bases between. This chain's CDR3 is CASSPEAIGGRTTEAFF. Written as DNA, the CDR3 is TGTGCCAGCTCACCGGAGGCGATCGGGGGGCGGACCACTGAAGCTTTCTTT.

This chain connects TRBV4-3 to TRBJ2-3, with 7 bases that match TRBD1. The CDR3 has 18 residues. V lost 1 base to trimming and J lost 2 bases; unmatched junction nucleotides: 12. Germline values: CDR1 LGHNA, CDR2 YSLEER. CDR3 coding DNA: TGCGCCAGCAGCCAAGCCCTTTGGAGAGGGGGCCCCACAGATACGCAGTATTTT. It yields the protein CASSQALWRGGPTDTQYF.

The chain employs TRBV7-2 and TRBJ1-2, with a possible D match to TRBD1 (6 bases). V gave up 1 base and J gave up 7 bases, with 7 bases separating them. Germline V gene data show CDR1 as SGHTA and CDR2 as FQGNSA. The CDR3 is 12 residues long. This chain's CDR3 is CASSLEGGGYTF. The CDR3 nucleotides are TGTGCCAGCAGCTTAGAAGGGGGTGGCTACACCTTC.

In its sample, this clone was seen a few times. This chain connects TRBV6-1 to TRBJ1-2; D is unresolved. The CDR3 is made up of 12 amino acids. Germline V gene lookup returns CDR1 MNHNS and CDR2 SASEGT. Trimming cost V 2 bases and J 3 bases, with 4 bases left between them. CDR3 nucleotides: TGTGCCAGCAGTGAACGGGACTATGGCTACACCTTC. Translated, it gives CASSERDYGYTF.

This clone was recorded once. The J gene is TRBJ1-6, the V gene TRBV6-1; perhaps TRBD1 as D (6 bases). The CDR3 is 15 amino acids. Trimming took off 4 bases at V and 3 bases at J, with 10 bases between the two ends. The germline V gene has CDR1 MNHNS and CDR2 SASEGT. The CDR3 region is CASSADRNYNSPLHF. In DNA form, the CDR3 reads TGTGCCAGCAGTGCTGACAGGAACTATAATTCACCCCTCCACTTT.

The chain employs TRBV5-8 and TRBJ2-2; D is unclear. The CDR3 has 13 residues. Trimming cost V 4 bases and J 1 base, with 5 bases left between them. Per germline, CDR1 SGHTS and CDR2 YDEGEE. CDR3 DNA: TGTGCCAGCAGCACCGGGAACACCGGGGAGCTGTTTTTT. Protein sequence: CASSTGNTGELFF.

V is TRBV27 and J is TRBJ1-4; TRBD1 agrees at 8 bases. V lost 8 bases, J lost 2 bases, and 4 bases stayed unmatched. In germline, CDR1 is MNHEY, CDR2 SMNVEV (reference sequence). The CDR3 spans 14 residues. The CDR3 DNA reads TGTGCCAGCGGGTACAGGGGGACTAATGAAAAACTGTTTTTT. It translates to CASGYRGTNEKLFF.

This chain links TRBV18 with TRBJ2-3; 8 bases fit TRBD1. The length of the CDR3 is 17 residues. The germline V gene has CDR1 KGHSH and CDR2 LQKENI. V lost 3 bases, J lost 3 bases, and 11 bases stayed unmatched. Written as DNA, the CDR3 is TGTGCCAGCTCACCTCCGCCAGGCGACAGGGGTACAGATACGCAGTATTTT. Translation gives CASSPPPGDRGTDTQYF. The full variable domain, rest sourced from reference TRBV18 and TRBJ2-3, is NAGVMQNPRHLVRRRGQEARLRCSPMKGHSHVYWYRQLPEEGLKFMVYLQKENIIDESGMPKERFSAEFPKEGPSILRIQQVVRGDSAAYFCASSPPPGDRGTDTQYFGPGTRLTVL.

In this sample, this clone turned up once. The CDR3 DNA follows: TGTGCCAGCAGCGCGTCCGGGACAGTGAACACTGAAGCTTTCTTT. It codes for CASSASGTVNTEAFF. The V gene is TRBV9, the J gene TRBJ1-1; 7 bases agree with TRBD1. Germline V gene sequence: CDR1 SGDLS, CDR2 YYNGEE. The ends lost 3 bases at V and 0 bases at J; junction bases unmatched: 5. The CDR3 is 15 residues long.

This clone has only a few counts. The J gene is TRBJ1-2, the V gene TRBV4-3; 7 nucleotides agree with TRBD1. The CDR3 contains 15 residues. Germline V lookup: CDR1 LGHNA, CDR2 YSLEER. Unmatched junction bases numbered 5, after V lost 0 bases and J lost 4 bases. The CDR3 coding sequence is TGCGCCAGCAGCCAAGATCAGGGGGACATCTATGGCTACACCTTC. This codes for CASSQDQGDIYGYTF.

The V gene is TRBV27, the J gene TRBJ1-1; D possibly corresponds to TRBD1 (6 bases). Germline V gene data show CDR1 as MNHEY and CDR2 as SMNVEV (reference sequence). V dropped 2 bases and J dropped 7 bases, with 17 bases sitting between them. The CDR3 extends over 15 amino acids. The CDR3 region has the DNA TGTGCCAGCAGTTTACTTATCGGGACATCTATTGAAGCTTTCTTT. This gives the protein CASSLLIGTSIEAFF.

This sequence joins TRBV4-1 and TRBJ1-2, with no clear D. The CDR3 loop spans 14 amino acids. Germline V lookup: CDR1 MGHRA, CDR2 YSYEKL. V gave up 0 bases and J gave up 4 bases, with 9 bases separating them. The CDR3 region is CASSQERAAYGYTF. The CDR3 DNA reads as TGCGCCAGCAGCCAAGAGAGGGCAGCCTATGGCTACACCTTC.

J is TRBJ2-7 and V is TRBV7-2; the match to TRBD2 covers 14 bases. The J segment lost 3 bases and the V segment lost 4 bases, leaving 2 bases of the junction unmatched. This CDR3 comprises 15 residues. Germline V lookup: CDR1 SGHTA, CDR2 FQGNSA. For the CDR3, the DNA is TGTGCCAGCAGCTATGGGACTAGCGGGGGCTACGAGCAGTACTTC. Translation: CASSYGTSGGYEQYF.